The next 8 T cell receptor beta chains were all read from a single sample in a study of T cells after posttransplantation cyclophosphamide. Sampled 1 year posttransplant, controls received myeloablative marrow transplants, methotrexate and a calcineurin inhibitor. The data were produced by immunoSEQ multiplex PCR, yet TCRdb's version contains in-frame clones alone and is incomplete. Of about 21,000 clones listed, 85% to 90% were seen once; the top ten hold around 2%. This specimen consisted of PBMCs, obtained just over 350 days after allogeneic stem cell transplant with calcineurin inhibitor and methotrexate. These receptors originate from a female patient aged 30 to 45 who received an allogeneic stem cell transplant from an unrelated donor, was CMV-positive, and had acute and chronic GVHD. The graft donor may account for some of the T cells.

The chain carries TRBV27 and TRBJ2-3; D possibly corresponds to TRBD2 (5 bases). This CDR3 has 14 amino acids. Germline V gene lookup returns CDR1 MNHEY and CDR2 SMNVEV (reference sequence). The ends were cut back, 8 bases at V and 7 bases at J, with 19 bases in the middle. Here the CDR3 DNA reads TGTGCCAGCCAAAAAAGCCGGGGTCAGAATACGCAGTATTTT. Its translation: CASQKSRGQNTQYF.

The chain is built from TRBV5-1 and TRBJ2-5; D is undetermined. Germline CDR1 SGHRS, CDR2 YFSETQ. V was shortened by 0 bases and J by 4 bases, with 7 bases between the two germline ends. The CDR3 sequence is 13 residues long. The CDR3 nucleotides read TGCGCCAGCAGCTTGGACATATTAGAGACCCAGTACTTC. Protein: CASSLDILETQYF.

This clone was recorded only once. For the CDR3, the DNA is TGTGCCAGCAGCGTTCCGGGAGGATACCAAGAGACCCAGTACTTC. It encodes CASSVPGGYQETQYF. The chain links TRBV9 to TRBJ2-5, with 7 bases aligning to TRBD2. The germline V gene has CDR1 SGDLS and CDR2 YYNGEE. This CDR3 contains 15 residues. After removal of 2 bases from V and 0 bases from J, the junction contained 4 bases not matched to a gene. Full variable domain (outside the CDR3, taken from reference TRBV9 and TRBJ2-5): DSGVTQTPKHLITATGQRVTLRCSPRSGDLSVYWYQQSLDQGLQFLIQYYNGEERAKGNILERFSAQQFPDLHSELNLSSLELGDSALYFCASSVPGGYQETQYFGPGTRLLVL.

This chain's CDR3 is CASSETGLSYNEQFF. The CDR3 DNA follows: TGTGCCAGCAGTGAAACAGGGCTCTCCTACAATGAGCAGTTCTTC. This chain links TRBV2 with TRBJ2-1; D perhaps matches TRBD1 (6 bases). Deletions cut 2 bases from V and 0 bases from J, with 8 bases between. This CDR3 has 15 residues. Germline V gene lookup returns CDR1 SNHLY and CDR2 FYNNEI. Using reference TRBV2 and TRBJ2-1 for the parts outside the CDR3, the full variable domain is EPEVTQTPSHQVTQMGQEVILRCVPISNHLYFYWYRQILGQKVEFLVSFYNNEISEKSEIFDDQFSVERPDGSNFTLKIRSTKLEDSAMYFCASSETGLSYNEQFFGPGTRLTVL.

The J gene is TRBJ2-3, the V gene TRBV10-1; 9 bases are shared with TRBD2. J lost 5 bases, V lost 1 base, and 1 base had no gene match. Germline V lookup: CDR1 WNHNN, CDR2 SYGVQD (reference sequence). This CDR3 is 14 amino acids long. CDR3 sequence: CASSELAGVDTQYF. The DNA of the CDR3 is TGCGCCAGCAGTGAGTTAGCGGGAGTAGATACGCAGTATTTT.

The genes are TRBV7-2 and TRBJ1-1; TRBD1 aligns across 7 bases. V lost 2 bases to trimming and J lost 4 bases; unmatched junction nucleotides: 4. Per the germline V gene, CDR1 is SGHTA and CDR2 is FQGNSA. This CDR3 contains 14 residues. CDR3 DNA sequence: TGTGCCAGCAGCTTACCTACAGGGGCCACTGAAGCTTTCTTT. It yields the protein CASSLPTGATEAFF.

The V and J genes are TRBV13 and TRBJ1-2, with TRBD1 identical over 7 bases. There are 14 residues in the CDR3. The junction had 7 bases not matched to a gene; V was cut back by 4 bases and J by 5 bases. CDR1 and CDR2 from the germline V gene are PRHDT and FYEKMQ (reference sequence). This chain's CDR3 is CASSSRAGGYGYTF. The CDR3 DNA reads TGTGCCAGCAGCTCCAGGGCAGGGGGGTATGGCTACACCTTC.

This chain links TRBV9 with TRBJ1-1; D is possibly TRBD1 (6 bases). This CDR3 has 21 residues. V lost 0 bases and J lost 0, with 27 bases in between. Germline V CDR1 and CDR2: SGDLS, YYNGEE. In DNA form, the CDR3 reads TGTGCCAGCAGCGTAGAGAGGACGGGCGGGGGCCCGAGATTACTGAACACTGAAGCTTTCTTT. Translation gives CASSVERTGGGPRLLNTEAFF.